Following are 6 T cell receptor beta chains from one sample sequenced in a study of neurological immune-mediated disorders. TCRdb reprocessed the 5' RACE reads via MiXCR and lists one record per CDR3 protein. The profile shows 65,000 to 90,000 distinct CDR3 sequences, less than 5.5% of them singletons. Sequencing was done on a sample of PBMCs. These receptors were obtained from a woman younger than 45 with multiple sclerosis.

The chain carries TRBV19 and TRBJ1-1, with D unclear. From germline, CDR1 is LNHDA and CDR2 SQIVND (reference sequence). V gave up 6 bases and J gave up 1 base, with 15 bases separating them. This CDR3 contains 15 residues. The CDR3 loop reads CASRDFPRENTEAFF. The CDR3 region has the DNA TGTGCCAGTAGGGACTTCCCCCGGGAGAACACTGAAGCTTTCTTT.

This clonotype was observed a handful of times. The chain joins TRBV3-1 to TRBJ2-1; D is perhaps TRBD1 or TRBD2 (7 bases each). V was clipped by 1 base and J by 15 bases, with 13 bases between them. The germline V gene encodes CDR1 LGHDT and CDR2 YNNKEL (reference sequence). The CDR3 is 12 residues long. CDR3 residues: CASSQARGGRFF. The CDR3 bases are TGTGCCAGCAGCCAAGCCAGGGGGGGTCGGTTCTTC.

This clonotype was counted at least ten times. This chain links TRBV5-1 with TRBJ2-5; TRBD1 matches at 10 bases. The CDR3 contains 15 residues. V lost 4 bases to trimming and J lost 2 bases; unmatched junction nucleotides: 5. From germline, CDR1 is SGHRS and CDR2 YFSETQ. CDR3 protein: CASSGGQGYQETQYF. The CDR3 DNA follows: TGCGCCAGCAGCGGGGGACAGGGGTATCAAGAGACCCAGTACTTC.

This clonotype was recorded many times. The chain has TRBV5-1 and TRBJ2-3, with D maybe TRBD2 (6 bases). The V and J ends lost 1 base and 5 bases respectively, with 20 bases between them. Germline CDR1 and CDR2: SGHRS and YFSETQ. The CDR3 length is 17 residues. The CDR3 loop reads CASSLIWSGREGDTQYF. The CDR3 DNA reads TGCGCCAGCAGCTTGATTTGGTCCGGGCGGGAAGGAGATACGCAGTATTTT. Full variable domain (outside the CDR3, taken from reference TRBV5-1 and TRBJ2-3): KAGVTQTPRYLIKTRGQQVTLSCSPISGHRSVSWYQQTPGQGLQFLFEYFSETQRNKGNFPGRFSGRQFSNSRSEMNVSTLELGDSALYLCASSLIWSGREGDTQYFGPGTRLTVL.

This clonotype was counted ten times or more. The V gene is TRBV5-1, the J gene TRBJ2-3, with D maybe TRBD2 (6 bases). Trimming left V 3 bases short and J 2 bases short, with 10 bases between. This CDR3 is 14 amino acids long. The germline gives CDR1 SGHRS, CDR2 YFSETQ. The DNA for the CDR3 is TGCGCCAGCAGCTCGGACTATAACACAGATACGCAGTATTTT. This sequence encodes CASSSDYNTDTQYF.

This clonotype was recorded many times. The CDR3: CSASAPANQADTQYF. The CDR3 DNA sequence: TGCAGTGCTTCAGCGCCCGCCAATCAAGCGGATACGCAGTATTTT. The J gene is TRBJ2-3, the V gene TRBV20-1; D is uncertain. In germline, CDR1 is DFQATT, CDR2 SNEGSKA (reference sequence). Trimming left V 5 bases short and J 6 bases short, with 21 bases between. This CDR3 has 15 residues.